This T cell receptor beta chain appears in the sequencing data of a study of CD8+ T cells in alopecia areata. The treatment here: oral pan-JAK inhibitor, 5-10 mg twice daily. The authors extracted RNA and reverse transcribed it into cDNA as the sequencing template. Sequenced by immunoSEQ multiplex PCR; TCRdb stores in-frame clones only, minus some. The sample records 200,000 to 250,000 clones, over 60% being singletons. Study conclusions and caveats: On tofacitinib, scalp clonality and expanded CD8+ clones among top 100 fell significantly.

The CDR3 has 12 amino acids. Trimming removed 8 bases from V and 4 bases from J; junction bases left unmatched: 4. The V gene's germline CDR1 is MNHEY and CDR2 SVGAGI. This clone has a single count. Its antigen is not identified. This sample comprised CD4+ T cells sorted from blood, obtained at week 44, from a patient treated with tofacitinib. The gene calls are TRBV6-5 and TRBJ1-2; 7 nucleotides line up with TRBD1. The TCR sequence derives from a human donor with alopecia areata. CDR3 amino acids: CASSRGAYGYTF. The DNA of the CDR3 is TGTGCCAGCTCCAGGGGGGCCTATGGCTACACCTTC.